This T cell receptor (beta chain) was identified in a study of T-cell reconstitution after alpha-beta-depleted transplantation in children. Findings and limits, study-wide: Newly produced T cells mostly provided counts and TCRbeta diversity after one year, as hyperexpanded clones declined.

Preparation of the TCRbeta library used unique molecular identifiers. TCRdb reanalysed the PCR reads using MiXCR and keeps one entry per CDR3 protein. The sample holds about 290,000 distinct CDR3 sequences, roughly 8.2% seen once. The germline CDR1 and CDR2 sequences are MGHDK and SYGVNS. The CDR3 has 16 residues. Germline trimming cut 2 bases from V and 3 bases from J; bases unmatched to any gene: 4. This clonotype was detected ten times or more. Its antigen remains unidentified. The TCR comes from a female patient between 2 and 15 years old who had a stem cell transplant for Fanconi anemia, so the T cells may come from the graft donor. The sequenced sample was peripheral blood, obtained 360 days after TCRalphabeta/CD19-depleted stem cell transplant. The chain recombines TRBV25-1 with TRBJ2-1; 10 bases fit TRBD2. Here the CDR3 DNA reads TGTGCCAGCAGTGAACTCCGGACTAGCGGCTACAATGAGCAGTTCTTC. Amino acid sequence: CASSELRTSGYNEQFF.